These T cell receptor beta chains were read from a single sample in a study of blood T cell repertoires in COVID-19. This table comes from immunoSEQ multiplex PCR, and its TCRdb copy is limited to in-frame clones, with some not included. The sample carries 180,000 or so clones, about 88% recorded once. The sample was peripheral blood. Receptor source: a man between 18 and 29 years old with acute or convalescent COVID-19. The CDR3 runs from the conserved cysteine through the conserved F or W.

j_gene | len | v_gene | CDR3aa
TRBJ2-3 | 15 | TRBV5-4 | CASSPDQIATDTQYF
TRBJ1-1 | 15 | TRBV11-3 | CASSPGISGPTEAFF
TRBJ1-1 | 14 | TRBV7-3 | CASSLTGVGTEAFF
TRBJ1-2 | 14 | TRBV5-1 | CASSDNTGVGGYTF
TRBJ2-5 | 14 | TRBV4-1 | CASSQGGQQETQYF
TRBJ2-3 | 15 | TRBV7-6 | CASSLGLTGTDTQYF
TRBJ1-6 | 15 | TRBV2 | CASVSESSYNSPLHF
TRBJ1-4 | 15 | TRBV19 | CATTGNGQINEKLFF
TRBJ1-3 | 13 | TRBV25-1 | CASSESIGNTIYF
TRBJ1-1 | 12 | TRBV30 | CAWTPQGTEAFF
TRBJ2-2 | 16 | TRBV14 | CASSQNALVQTGELFF
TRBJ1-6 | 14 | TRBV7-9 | CASSPQTGNSPLHF
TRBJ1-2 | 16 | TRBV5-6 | CASSLKGAPETDGYTF
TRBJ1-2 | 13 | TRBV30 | CAWDSGTGNGYTF
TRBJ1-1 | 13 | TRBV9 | CASSVPGRTEAFF
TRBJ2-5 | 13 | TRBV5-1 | CASSQGQGETQYF
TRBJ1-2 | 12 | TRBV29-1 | CSAGSPRYGYTF
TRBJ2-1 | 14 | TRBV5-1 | CASAGGQGINEQFF
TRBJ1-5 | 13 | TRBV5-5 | CASSIQGDQPQHF
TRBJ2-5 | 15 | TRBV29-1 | CSVEGTVISQETQYF
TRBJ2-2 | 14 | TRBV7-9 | CASADSSNTGELFF
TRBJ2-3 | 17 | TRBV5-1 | CASTRATSVRGTDTQYF
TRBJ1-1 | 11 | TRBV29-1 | CSAAQGKEAFF